The T cell receptor beta chain described here comes from a study of OX40 agonist ivuxolimab in advanced cancers. Study as a whole: Enrolled patients in dose escalation had cancers that were hepatocellular carcinoma, melanoma, renal cell or head and neck cancer. Earlier treatment with anti-PD-1, anti-PD-L1 or anti-CTLA-4 was permitted, and less than 50% had received some.

Repertoires were generated with immunoSEQ multiplex PCR, while TCRdb's copy carries only in-frame clones and drops some. The repertoire has roughly 53,000 clones, 84% of them found once; the top ten carry around 0.7%. From germline, CDR1 is MNHEY and CDR2 SVGAGI. The V gene end was trimmed by 5 bases and the J gene end by 9 bases; junction bases not matched to a gene: 5. The CDR3 length is 14 residues. The chain couples TRBV6-5 to TRBJ1-6; 9 nucleotides align to TRBD1. Sequences were derived from CD4+ or CD8+ T cells sorted from blood, sampled in a trial of the OX40 agonist ivuxolimab. The sequence was obtained from an adult with an advanced solid tumor such as melanoma, head and neck, liver or kidney cancer. The CDR3 reads CASSLGQGSSPLHF. CDR3 DNA: TGTGCCAGCAGTCTGGGACAGGGAAGTTCACCCCTCCACTTT.